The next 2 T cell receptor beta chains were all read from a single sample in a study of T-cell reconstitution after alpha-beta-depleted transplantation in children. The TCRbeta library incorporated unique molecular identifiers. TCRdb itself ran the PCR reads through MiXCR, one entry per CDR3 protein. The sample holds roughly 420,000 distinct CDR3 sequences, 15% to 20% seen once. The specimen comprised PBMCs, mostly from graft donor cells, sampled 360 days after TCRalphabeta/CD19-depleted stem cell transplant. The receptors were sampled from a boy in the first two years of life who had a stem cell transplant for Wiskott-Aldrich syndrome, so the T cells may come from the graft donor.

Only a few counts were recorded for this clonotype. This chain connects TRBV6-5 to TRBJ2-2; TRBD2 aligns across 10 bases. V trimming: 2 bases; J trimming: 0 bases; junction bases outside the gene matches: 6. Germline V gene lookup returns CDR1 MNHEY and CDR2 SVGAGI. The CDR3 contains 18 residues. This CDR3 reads CASSYTGTSESNTGELFF. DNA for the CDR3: TGTGCCAGCAGTTACACCGGGACTAGCGAGTCGAACACCGGGGAGCTGTTTTTT.

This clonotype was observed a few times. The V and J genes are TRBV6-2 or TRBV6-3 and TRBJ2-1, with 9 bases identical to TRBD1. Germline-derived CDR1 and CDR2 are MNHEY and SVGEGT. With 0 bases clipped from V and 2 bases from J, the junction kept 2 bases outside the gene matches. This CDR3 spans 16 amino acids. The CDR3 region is CASSYSGQGTYNEQFF. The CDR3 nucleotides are TGTGCCAGCAGTTACTCAGGACAGGGGACCTACAATGAGCAGTTCTTC.